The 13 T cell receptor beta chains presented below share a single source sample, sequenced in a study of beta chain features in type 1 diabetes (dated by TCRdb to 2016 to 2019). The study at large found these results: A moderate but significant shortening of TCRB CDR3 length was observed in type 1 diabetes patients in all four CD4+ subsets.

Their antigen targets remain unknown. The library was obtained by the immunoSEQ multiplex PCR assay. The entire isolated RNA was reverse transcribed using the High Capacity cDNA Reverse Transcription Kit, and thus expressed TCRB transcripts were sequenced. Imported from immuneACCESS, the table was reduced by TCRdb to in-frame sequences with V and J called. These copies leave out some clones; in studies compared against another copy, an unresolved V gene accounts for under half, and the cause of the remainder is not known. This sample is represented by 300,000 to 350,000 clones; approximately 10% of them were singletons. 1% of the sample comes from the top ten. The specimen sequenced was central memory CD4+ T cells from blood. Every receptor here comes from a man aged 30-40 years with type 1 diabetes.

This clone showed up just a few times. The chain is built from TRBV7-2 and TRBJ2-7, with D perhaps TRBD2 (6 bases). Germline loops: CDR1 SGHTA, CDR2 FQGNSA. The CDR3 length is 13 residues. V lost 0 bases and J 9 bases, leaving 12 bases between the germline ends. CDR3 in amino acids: CASSLARDSGQYF. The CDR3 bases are TGTGCCAGCAGCTTAGCGCGGGATTCGGGGCAGTACTTC. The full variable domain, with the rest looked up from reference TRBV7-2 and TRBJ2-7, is GAGVSQSPSNKVTEKGKDVELRCDPISGHTALYWYRQSLGQGLEFLIYFQGNSAPDKSGLPSDRFSAERTGGSVSTLTIQRTQQEDSAVYLCASSLARDSGQYFGPGTRLTVT.

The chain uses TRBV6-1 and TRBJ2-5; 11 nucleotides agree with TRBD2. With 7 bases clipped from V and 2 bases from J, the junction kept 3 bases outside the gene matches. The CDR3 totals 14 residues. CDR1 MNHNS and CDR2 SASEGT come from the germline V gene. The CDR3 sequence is CASTLAGGQETQYF. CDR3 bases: TGTGCCAGCACCTTAGCGGGGGGGCAAGAGACCCAGTACTTC.

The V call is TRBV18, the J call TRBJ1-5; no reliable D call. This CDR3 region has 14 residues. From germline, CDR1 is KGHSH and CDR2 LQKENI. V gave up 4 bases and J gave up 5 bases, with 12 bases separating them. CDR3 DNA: TGTGCCAGCTCACAGGGCGGGAGCGATCAGCCCCAGCATTTT. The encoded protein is CASSQGGSDQPQHF.

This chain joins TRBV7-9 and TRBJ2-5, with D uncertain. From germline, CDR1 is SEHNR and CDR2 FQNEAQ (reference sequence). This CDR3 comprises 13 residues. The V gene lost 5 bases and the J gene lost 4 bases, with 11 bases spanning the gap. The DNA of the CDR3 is TGTGCCAGCAGCGGACCCGCCCGAGAGACCCAGTACTTC. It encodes CASSGPARETQYF.

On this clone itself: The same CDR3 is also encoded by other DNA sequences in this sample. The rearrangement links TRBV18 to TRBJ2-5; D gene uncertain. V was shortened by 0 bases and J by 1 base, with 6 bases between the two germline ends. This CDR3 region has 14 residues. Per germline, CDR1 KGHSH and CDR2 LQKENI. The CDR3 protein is CASSPPSLQETQYF. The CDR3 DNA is TGTGCCAGCTCACCACCGAGCCTCCAAGAGACCCAGTACTTC.

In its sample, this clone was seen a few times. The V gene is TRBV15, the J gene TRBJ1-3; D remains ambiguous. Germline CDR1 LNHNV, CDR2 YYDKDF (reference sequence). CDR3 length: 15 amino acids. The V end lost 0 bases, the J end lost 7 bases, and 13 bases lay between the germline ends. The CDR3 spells CATSRDLLVGNTIYF. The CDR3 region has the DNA TGTGCCACCAGCAGAGATCTGTTGGTAGGGAACACCATATATTTT.

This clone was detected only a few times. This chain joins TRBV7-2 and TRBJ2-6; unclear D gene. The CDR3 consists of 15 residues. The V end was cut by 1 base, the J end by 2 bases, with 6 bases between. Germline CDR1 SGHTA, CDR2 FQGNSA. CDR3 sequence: CASSLGVAGANVLTF. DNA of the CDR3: TGTGCCAGCAGCTTAGGGGTCGCTGGGGCCAACGTCCTGACTTTC.

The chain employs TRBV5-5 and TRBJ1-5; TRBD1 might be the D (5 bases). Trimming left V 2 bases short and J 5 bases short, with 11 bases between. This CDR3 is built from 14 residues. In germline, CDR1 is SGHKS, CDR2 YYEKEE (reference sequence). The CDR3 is CASSFQGGDQPQHF. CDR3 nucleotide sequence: TGTGCCAGCAGCTTCCAGGGAGGGGATCAGCCCCAGCATTTT.

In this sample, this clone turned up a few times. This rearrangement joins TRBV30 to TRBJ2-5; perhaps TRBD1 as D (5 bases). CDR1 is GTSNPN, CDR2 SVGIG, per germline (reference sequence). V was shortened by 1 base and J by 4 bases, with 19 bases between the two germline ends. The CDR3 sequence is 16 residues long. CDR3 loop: CAWSAFQGHGTETQYF. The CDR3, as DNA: TGTGCCTGGAGTGCGTTCCAGGGCCATGGTACAGAGACCCAGTACTTC.

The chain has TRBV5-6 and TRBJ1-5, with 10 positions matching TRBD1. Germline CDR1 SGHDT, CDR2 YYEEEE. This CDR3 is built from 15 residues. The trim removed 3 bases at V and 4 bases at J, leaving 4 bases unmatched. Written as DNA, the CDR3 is TGTGCCAGCAGCTCGACAGGGGGCTGGAATCAGCCCCAGCATTTT. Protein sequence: CASSSTGGWNQPQHF.

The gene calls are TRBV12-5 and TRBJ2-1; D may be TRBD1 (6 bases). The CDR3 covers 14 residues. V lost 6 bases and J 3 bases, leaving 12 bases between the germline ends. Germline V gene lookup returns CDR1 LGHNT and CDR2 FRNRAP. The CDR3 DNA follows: TGTGCTAGTGGGCCAGACAGGAACTACAATGAGCAGTTCTTC. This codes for CASGPDRNYNEQFF.

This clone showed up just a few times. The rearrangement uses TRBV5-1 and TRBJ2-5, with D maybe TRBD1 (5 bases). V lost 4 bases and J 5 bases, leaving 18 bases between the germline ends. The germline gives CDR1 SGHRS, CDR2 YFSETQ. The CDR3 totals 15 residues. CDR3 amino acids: CASSPVQGSRETQYF. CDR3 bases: TGCGCCAGCAGCCCAGTGCAGGGCAGCCGGGAGACCCAGTACTTC.

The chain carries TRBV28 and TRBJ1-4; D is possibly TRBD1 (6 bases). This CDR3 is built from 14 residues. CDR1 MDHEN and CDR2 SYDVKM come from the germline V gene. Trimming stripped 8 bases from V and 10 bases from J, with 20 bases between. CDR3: CASGTSTPVGKLFF. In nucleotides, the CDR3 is TGTGCCAGCGGGACATCAACCCCCGTCGGAAAACTGTTTTTT.